The source of this TCR beta chain is a study of tumor-infiltrating lymphocytes in primary liver carcinoma. The wider study: The patient population consisted of men and women between 30 and 69 years of age.

The tissue used was unsorted bulk material of roughly 17-33 mg. RNA and DNA were co-extracted from it with the AllPrep DNA/RNA mini kit. Patients had chronic HBV infection and were treatment-naive. All tumor samples contained more than 80% viable tumor cells. This CDR3 is 12 amino acids long. Per germline, CDR1 SQVTM and CDR2 ANQGSEA. V was shortened by 3 bases and J by 5 bases, with 10 bases between the two germline ends. Reverse transcription of approximately 520 ng total RNA with a constant-region primer produced TCR beta cDNA. Researchers made the TCR beta libraries by running three nested multiplex PCR rounds with slightly modified ARM-PCR. Forward primers for TRBV1-TRBV30 and a C-beta reverse primer served the first two PCR rounds, at approximately 10 cycles each. Via MiXCR, TCRdb re-called the multiplex PCR reads, giving one row per CDR3 protein. The sample holds more than 95,000 distinct CDR3 sequences, 80% to 85% seen once.

This TCR was sampled from a man in his forties or fifties with primary liver carcinoma and hepatitis B virus infection. Input material: liver tumor tissue from sampling region 3. The sample's subset: tumor region T3, left-lateral pole. The chain couples TRBV29-1 to TRBJ1-2; D not resolved. The CDR3 here is CSVDYGTYGYTF. The CDR3 bases are TGCAGCGTTGACTACGGAACTTATGGCTACACCTTC.